This TCR beta chain stems from a study of cytomegalovirus exposure and HLA in healthy donors. It was with 60 Vbeta and 13 Jbeta primers that the PCR ran. This table comes from immunoSEQ multiplex PCR, and its TCRdb copy is limited to in-frame clones, with some not included. This sample has about 190,000 clones, with roughly four fifths found just once. The CDR3 contains 14 residues. With V trimmed by 6 bases and J by 8 bases, 12 bases remained unmatched. Germline V gene sequence: CDR1 MNHEY, CDR2 SVGAGI. This sequence joins TRBV6-5 and TRBJ1-2; 7 bases are shared with TRBD1. This TCR was recovered from a woman under 40 in good health and CMV-seropositive. Input material: PBMCs. This chain's CDR3 is CASRWGRGKSGYTF. The CDR3 DNA reads as TGTGCCAGCAGGTGGGGCAGGGGGAAGTCGGGCTACACCTTC.